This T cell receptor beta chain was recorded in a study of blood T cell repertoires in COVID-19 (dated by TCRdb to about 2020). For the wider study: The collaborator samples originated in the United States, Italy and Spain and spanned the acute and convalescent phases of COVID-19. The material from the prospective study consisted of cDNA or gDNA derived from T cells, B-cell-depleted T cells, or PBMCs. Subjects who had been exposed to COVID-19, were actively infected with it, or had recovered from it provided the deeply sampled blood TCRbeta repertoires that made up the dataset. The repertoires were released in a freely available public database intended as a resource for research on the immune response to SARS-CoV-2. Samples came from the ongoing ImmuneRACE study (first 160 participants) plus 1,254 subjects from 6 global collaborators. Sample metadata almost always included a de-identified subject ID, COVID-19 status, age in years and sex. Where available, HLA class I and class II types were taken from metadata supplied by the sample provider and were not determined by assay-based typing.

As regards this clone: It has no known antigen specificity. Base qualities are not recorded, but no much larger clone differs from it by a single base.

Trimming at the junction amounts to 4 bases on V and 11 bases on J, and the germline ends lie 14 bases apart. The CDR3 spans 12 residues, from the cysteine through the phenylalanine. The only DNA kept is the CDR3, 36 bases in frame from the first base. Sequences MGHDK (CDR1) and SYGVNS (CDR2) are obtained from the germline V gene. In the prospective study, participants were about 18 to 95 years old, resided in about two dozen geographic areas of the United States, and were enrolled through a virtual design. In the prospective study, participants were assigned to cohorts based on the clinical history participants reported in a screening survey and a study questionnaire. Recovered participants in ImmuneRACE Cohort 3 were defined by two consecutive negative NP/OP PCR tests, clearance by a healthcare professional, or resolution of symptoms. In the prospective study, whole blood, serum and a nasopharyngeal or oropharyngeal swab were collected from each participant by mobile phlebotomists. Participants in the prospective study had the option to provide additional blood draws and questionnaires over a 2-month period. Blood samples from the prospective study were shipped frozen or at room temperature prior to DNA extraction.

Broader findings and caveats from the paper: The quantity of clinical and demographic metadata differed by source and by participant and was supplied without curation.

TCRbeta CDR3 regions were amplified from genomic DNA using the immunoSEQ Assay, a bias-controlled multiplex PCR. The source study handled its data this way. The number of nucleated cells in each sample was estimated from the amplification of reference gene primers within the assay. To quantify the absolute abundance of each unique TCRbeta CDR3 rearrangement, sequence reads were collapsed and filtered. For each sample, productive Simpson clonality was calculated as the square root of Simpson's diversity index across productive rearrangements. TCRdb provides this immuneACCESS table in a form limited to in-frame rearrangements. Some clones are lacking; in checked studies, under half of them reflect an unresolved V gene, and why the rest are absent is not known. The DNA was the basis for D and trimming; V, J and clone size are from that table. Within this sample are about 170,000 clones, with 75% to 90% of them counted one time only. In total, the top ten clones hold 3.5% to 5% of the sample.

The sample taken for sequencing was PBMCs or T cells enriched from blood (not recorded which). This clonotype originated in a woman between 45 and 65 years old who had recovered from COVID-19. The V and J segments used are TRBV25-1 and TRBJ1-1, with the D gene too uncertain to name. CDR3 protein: CASSATPPRAFF. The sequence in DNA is TGTGCCAGCAGTGCGACTCCTCCTAGGGCTTTCTTT.